The clone carrying this T cell receptor beta chain was seen just once. The data belong to a study of blood T cell repertoires in COVID-19. Here immunoSEQ multiplex PCR was the method, and the copy in TCRdb shows in-frame clones only, minus some. The sample lists more than 55,000 clones, about 90% seen once, with 4.5% to 5% in the top ten. The CDR3 has 11 amino acids. From germline, CDR1 is SQVTM and CDR2 ANQGSEA. With 6 bases clipped from V and 8 bases from J, the junction kept 3 bases outside the gene matches. The sequence came from a man between 60 and 70 years old with acute or convalescent COVID-19. The sequenced sample was peripheral blood. The rearrangement uses TRBV29-1 and TRBJ1-1, with 10 bases aligning to TRBD1. The CDR3 spells CSVDRGREAFF. The CDR3 DNA reads as TGCAGCGTCGACAGGGGGCGAGAAGCTTTCTTT.